The 13 T cell receptor beta chains below all came from one sample that was sequenced in a study of cytomegalovirus exposure and HLA in healthy donors. The PCR ran on 60 Vbeta and 13 Jbeta primers. The method was immunoSEQ multiplex PCR; TCRdb's version includes in-frame clones alone and lacks a portion of them. There are around 150,000 clones in the sample; approximately 81% occur only once, and 4.3% lies in the top ten. The sequenced material came from PBMCs. The receptor set was obtained from a woman aged 40 to 50 in good health and CMV-seropositive.

The chain has TRBV7-9 and TRBJ1-2; the D is unclear. Germline V gives CDR1 SEHNR, CDR2 FQNEAQ (reference sequence). CDR3 length: 10 amino acids. V was shortened by 7 bases and J by 4 bases, with 4 bases between the two germline ends. CDR3: CASTSYGYTF. Written as DNA, the CDR3 is TGTGCCAGCACTAGCTATGGCTACACCTTC.

The chain has TRBV28 and TRBJ2-1; a weak D match, TRBD1 (6 bases). Germline V gives CDR1 MDHEN, CDR2 SYDVKM. V lost 3 bases to trimming and J lost 8 bases, with 17 bases between them. The CDR3 totals 15 residues. CDR3 amino acids: CASSFRTEHRDEQFF. In nucleotides, the CDR3 is TGTGCCAGCAGTTTTAGGACAGAGCACCGGGATGAGCAGTTCTTC.

The chain couples TRBV5-1 to TRBJ1-2; 11 bases fit TRBD1. The CDR3 consists of 14 residues. Germline lookup yields CDR1 SGHRS and CDR2 YFSETQ. The ends lost 5 bases at V and 8 bases at J; junction bases unmatched: 8. The CDR3 bases are TGCGCCAGCAGTTTGTCCGGGACAGGGGGGGGCTACACCTTC. Translation gives CASSLSGTGGGYTF.

The chain joins TRBV5-1 to TRBJ2-1; a possible D gene is TRBD2 (6 bases). Germline loops: CDR1 SGHRS, CDR2 YFSETQ. The CDR3 covers 16 residues. The ends were cut back, 4 bases at V and 0 bases at J, with 14 bases in the middle. Here the CDR3 DNA reads TGCGCCAGCAGCCCCGGGGCGGGGAACTCCTACAATGAGCAGTTCTTC. Amino acid sequence: CASSPGAGNSYNEQFF.

The rearrangement links TRBV28 to TRBJ2-2, with D possibly matching TRBD1 (5 bases). Germline assignment: CDR1 MDHEN and CDR2 SYDVKM. V was trimmed by 7 bases and J by 6 bases, leaving 9 bases between them. This CDR3 spans 12 amino acids. This CDR3 is CASTGRAGELFF. CDR3 in DNA: TGTGCCAGCACGGGCAGGGCCGGGGAGCTGTTTTTT. Variable domain in full (rest from reference TRBV28 and TRBJ2-2): DVKVTQSSRYLVKRTGEKVFLECVQDMDHENMFWYRQDPGLGLRLIYFSYDVKMKEKGDIPEGYSVSREKKERFSLILESASTNQTSMYLCASTGRAGELFFGEGSRLTVL.

The V gene is TRBV7-9, the J gene TRBJ2-7; D is undetermined. Trimming took off 0 bases at V and 2 bases at J, with 11 bases between the two ends. The CDR3 runs to 15 residues. In germline, CDR1 is SEHNR, CDR2 FQNEAQ (reference sequence). The CDR3 spells CASSLAQPSTYEQYF. The CDR3 DNA sequence: TGTGCCAGCAGCTTAGCACAGCCTTCGACCTACGAGCAGTACTTC.

This chain links TRBV21-1 with TRBJ2-1; TRBD2, the table's D call, lacks a check against the DNA. TRBV21-1 is listed as a pseudogene. CDR3 length equals 16 residues. The CDR3 DNA is TGTGCCAGCGGCAAACAGCGGCTCAGCTCCTACAATGAGCAGTTCTTC. It yields the protein CASGKQRLSSYNEQFF.

V gene TRBV11-1 combines with J gene TRBJ2-5; weak D call: TRBD2 (5 bases). The CDR3 runs 13 residues. The ends were cut back, 1 base at V and 5 bases at J, with 8 bases in the middle. Germline lookup yields CDR1 SGHAT and CDR2 FQDESV (reference sequence). The CDR3 loop is CASSLGERETQYF. For the CDR3, the DNA is TGTGCCAGCAGCTTAGGGGAGAGGGAGACCCAGTACTTC. Drawing the rest from reference TRBV11-1 and TRBJ2-5, the complete variable domain is EAEVAQSPRYKITEKSQAVAFWCDPISGHATLYWYRQILGQGPELLVQFQDESVVDDSQLPKDRFSAERLKGVDSTLKIQPAELGDSAMYLCASSLGERETQYFGPGTRLLVL.

This chain joins TRBV5-1 and TRBJ2-3; tentatively, D is TRBD2 (6 bases). This CDR3 spans 16 amino acids. Trimming took 1 base from V and 2 from J, leaving 14 bases between them. Germline V lookup: CDR1 SGHRS, CDR2 YFSETQ. Here the CDR3 reads CASSLNGRSSTDTQYF. In DNA form, the CDR3 reads TGCGCCAGCAGCTTGAACGGGAGAAGCTCCACAGATACGCAGTATTTT.

The chain couples TRBV4-1 to TRBJ2-5; no firm D call. The closer fit of TRBJ2-7 to the DNA end suggests the J call may be wrong. The CDR3 runs to 15 residues. Germline V CDR1 and CDR2: MGHRA, YSYEKL. This chain's CDR3 is CASSQWATSSYEQYF. The CDR3 DNA follows: TGCGCCAGCAGCCAATGGGCCACCAGCTCCTACGAGCAGTACTTC.

The chain employs TRBV7-9 and TRBJ2-1, with TRBD2 matching 9 bases. The germline gives CDR1 SEHNR, CDR2 FQNEAQ (reference sequence). V dropped 6 bases and J dropped 5; count of bases not matched to a gene: 14. The CDR3 sequence is 17 residues long. CDR3 DNA: TGTGCCAGCAGGGGGGCGGGAGGGCCAGATCGGGACAATGAGCAGTTCTTC. This encodes CASRGAGGPDRDNEQFF.

This clone was seen more than once but under ten times. The rearrangement links TRBV27 to TRBJ2-2; maybe TRBD1 (5 bases). From germline, CDR1 is MNHEY and CDR2 SMNVEV (reference sequence). Trimming stripped 4 bases from V and 0 bases from J, with 12 bases between. This CDR3 is built from 16 residues. CDR3 coding DNA: TGTGCCAGCAGTTCCCGACCGACAGCGAACACCGGGGAGCTGTTTTTT. Encoded protein: CASSSRPTANTGELFF.

V usage is TRBV2 and J usage is TRBJ2-4, with D perhaps TRBD1 (5 bases). V lost 1 base and J 0 bases, leaving 10 bases between the germline ends. The length of the CDR3 is 16 residues. Germline loops: CDR1 SNHLY, CDR2 FYNNEI. This chain's CDR3 is CASSEDVGRAKNIQYF. As DNA, the CDR3 is TGTGCCAGCAGTGAAGACGTGGGGCGAGCCAAAAACATTCAGTACTTC.